This T cell receptor beta chain derives from a study of identical twins. Trimming removed 10 bases from V and 0 bases from J, with 19 bases in between. Germline lookup yields CDR1 ENHRY and CDR2 SYGVKD. This CDR3 spans 16 amino acids. TCRdb independently ran MiXCR on the 5' RACE reads; one entry per CDR3 protein. The sample records hundreds of thousands of distinct CDR3 sequences, approximately 18% being singletons. The sample was also reused in another study, on T cells expressing NK-cell markers. This second study notes: Within the sequenced cohort of eight donors, seven exhibited HCMV seropositivity and one was seronegative. In several donors, dominant CD3+CD56+NKG2C+ clones formed roughly 1.0-7.0% of CD8+ cells. Whether expanded NKG2C+ T cell clones were HCMV-specific remained unclear.

The gene calls are TRBV10-3 and TRBJ2-1; maybe TRBD2 (5 bases). This sequence originates from a woman under 30 in good health. The specimen sequenced was PBMCs. This CDR3 is CASAGIYISSYNEQFF. CDR3 DNA: TGTGCCAGCGCCGGGATCTACATAAGCTCCTACAATGAGCAGTTCTTC.